The next 23 T cell receptor beta chains were all read from a single sample in a study of cytomegalovirus exposure and HLA in healthy donors. Amplification used 60 Vbeta primers and 13 Jbeta primers. Using immunoSEQ multiplex PCR, the repertoire was profiled, and TCRdb retains in-frame clones only, with some absent. Here the sample spans approximately 200,000 clones, 79% being singletons. Sequenced: PBMCs. All receptors come from a girl aged 5 to 17 in good health and CMV-seropositive.

The chain carries TRBV19 and TRBJ1-5; 9 bases are a match to TRBD1. From germline, CDR1 is LNHDA and CDR2 SQIVND (reference sequence). The CDR3 contains 15 residues. J was trimmed by 4 bases and V by 7 bases; bases with no gene match: 8. The CDR3 loop is CASTPTGGGNQPQHF. The CDR3 DNA follows: TGTGCCAGTACCCCGACAGGGGGAGGGAATCAGCCCCAGCATTTT.

The chain is built from TRBV7-8 and TRBJ2-5, with D perhaps matching TRBD2 (6 bases). TRBJ2-7 explains the end of the DNA better; the J call may be wrong. Per germline, CDR1 SGHVS and CDR2 FQNEAQ. This CDR3 has 15 residues. CDR3 coding DNA: TGTGCCAGCAGCGGCGGGGCGAGGAAGGACCTCGAGCAGTACTTC. This codes for CASSGGARKDLEQYF.

This clone has just one count. The CDR3 is CASSFYFSGNTIYF. CDR3 DNA sequence: TGTGCCAGTAGCTTCTACTTCTCTGGAAACACCATATATTTT. The chain uses TRBV19 and TRBJ1-3; no clear D gene. This CDR3 comprises 14 residues. Germline V lookup: CDR1 LNHDA, CDR2 SQIVND (reference sequence). Trimming pared 6 bases from V and 0 bases from J, leaving 9 bases between.

This rearrangement joins TRBV5-8 to TRBJ1-5; D call uncertain. Germline lookup yields CDR1 SGHTS and CDR2 YDEGEE. This CDR3 has 15 residues. V lost 2 bases and J 3 bases, leaving 12 bases between the germline ends. The CDR3 loop is CASSFLLTPNQPQHF. The CDR3 nucleotides are TGTGCCAGCAGCTTCCTCTTGACACCCAATCAGCCCCAGCATTTT.

The J gene is TRBJ2-7, the V gene TRBV5-4; 7 bases are a match to TRBD1. Germline V gene lookup returns CDR1 SGHNT and CDR2 YYREEE (reference sequence). The CDR3 is 15 residues long. The V and J ends lost 4 bases and 0 bases, in that order; junction bases with no gene match: 7. CDR3 amino acids: CASSPGGQDSYEQYF. CDR3 bases: TGTGCCAGCAGCCCCGGAGGACAGGACTCCTACGAGCAGTACTTC.

The CDR3 nucleotides are TGTGCCAGCTCACCACGTACTAGCGGGGCGGGGTACAATGAGCAGTTCTTC. Protein sequence: CASSPRTSGAGYNEQFF. The chain employs TRBV18 and TRBJ2-1, with 10 bases identical to TRBD2. The CDR3 is 17 residues long. Germline V gives CDR1 KGHSH, CDR2 LQKENI. With 1 base clipped from V and 4 bases from J, the junction kept 7 bases outside the gene matches.

Only one count was recorded for this clone. The chain is built from TRBV5-6 and TRBJ1-2; 8 bases line up with TRBD1. The CDR3 length is 16 residues. V trimming: 3 bases; J trimming: 6 bases; junction bases outside the gene matches: 13. Per germline, CDR1 SGHDT and CDR2 YYEEEE. The DNA for the CDR3 is TGTGCCAGCAGCTCAGTGACAGGGGCTCGCCATAATGGCTACACCTTC. Protein product: CASSSVTGARHNGYTF.

This chain connects TRBV5-6 to TRBJ2-7; D is undetermined. This CDR3 is 13 amino acids long. Between the trimmed V and J ends, which lost 4 bases and 3 bases, there was a span of 11 bases. The V gene's germline CDR1 is SGHDT and CDR2 YYEEEE. The CDR3 spells CASSRTVLYEQYF. The CDR3 DNA is TGTGCCAGCAGCAGAACAGTCCTCTACGAGCAGTACTTC. Using reference TRBV5-6 and TRBJ2-7 for the parts outside the CDR3, the full variable domain is DAGVTQSPTHLIKTRGQQVTLRCSPKSGHDTVSWYQQALGQGPQFIFQYYEEEERQRGNFPDRFSGHQFPNYSSELNVNALLLGDSALYLCASSRTVLYEQYFGPGTRLTVT.

This clone was detected a few times. The genes are TRBV19 and TRBJ1-1, with 8 bases that match TRBD1. Losses at the gene ends were 8 bases for V and 4 bases for J; bases not matched to a gene: 12. This CDR3 contains 15 residues. Germline assignment: CDR1 LNHDA and CDR2 SQIVND (reference sequence). The CDR3 reads CASRTGRERGTEAFF. In DNA form, the CDR3 reads TGTGCCAGTCGGACAGGGCGAGAACGGGGCACTGAAGCTTTCTTT. Filled out from reference TRBV19 and TRBJ1-1, the complete variable domain reads DGGITQSPKYLFRKEGQNVTLSCEQNLNHDAMYWYRQDPGQGLRLIYYSQIVNDFQKGDIAEGYSVSREKKESFPLTVTSAQKNPTAFYLCASRTGRERGTEAFFGQGTRLTVV.

The V call is TRBV11-3, the J call TRBJ2-5, with a weak D call TRBD1 (5 bases). CDR1 is SGHNT, CDR2 YENEEA, per germline. CDR3 length: 17 residues. V was trimmed by 4 bases and J by 4 bases, leaving 22 bases between them. The CDR3 DNA is TGTGCCAGCAGCTCCGGGTCGAGCAGGGAAAGAGCAGAGACCCAGTACTTC. It codes for CASSSGSSRERAETQYF.

This chain connects TRBV7-9 to TRBJ2-7, with TRBD1 identical over 7 bases. V shed 1 base, J shed 2 bases, and the junction held 5 bases outside the gene matches. The CDR3 is 15 amino acids. CDR1 and CDR2 (germline): SEHNR, FQNEAQ (reference sequence). Written as DNA, the CDR3 is TGTGCCAGCAGCTTAGACCCGGACAGGACCTACGAGCAGTACTTC. It specifies CASSLDPDRTYEQYF. Combining the CDR3 with reference TRBV7-9 and TRBJ2-7 gives the whole variable domain DTGVSQNPRHKITKRGQNVTFRCDPISEHNRLYWYRQTLGQGPEFLTYFQNEAQLEKSRLLSDRFSAERPKGSFSTLEIQRTEQGDSAMYLCASSLDPDRTYEQYFGPGTRLTVT.

This chain connects TRBV10-1 to TRBJ2-1; TRBD2 matches at 10 bases. Unmatched junction bases numbered 7, after V lost 2 bases and J lost 9 bases. Germline CDR1 WNHNN, CDR2 SYGVQD (reference sequence). This CDR3 has 15 amino acids. CDR3 protein: CASSETPLAGAEQFF. CDR3 coding DNA: TGCGCCAGCAGTGAGACCCCTCTAGCGGGGGCTGAGCAGTTCTTC.

CDR3 loop: CASQGLGDTGELFF. CDR3 nucleotide sequence: TGTGCTAGTCAGGGGCTGGGGGACACCGGGGAGCTGTTTTTT. The chain is built from TRBV12-5 and TRBJ2-2; maybe TRBD1 (6 bases). This CDR3 has 14 residues. Trimming took off 8 bases at V and 3 bases at J, with 13 bases between the two ends. Germline V gene lookup returns CDR1 LGHNT and CDR2 FRNRAP.

The chain combines TRBV7-6 with TRBJ2-3, with 10 nucleotides matching TRBD2. The CDR3 is 15 residues long. CDR1 and CDR2 (germline): SGHVS, FNYEAQ. V was pared by 5 bases and J by 6 bases, with 8 bases of the junction left unmatched. The CDR3 spells CASSPSGGALDTQYF. DNA of the CDR3: TGTGCCAGCAGCCCAAGCGGGGGGGCCTTGGATACGCAGTATTTT.

V gene TRBV11-3 combines with J gene TRBJ2-3; 7 positions agree with TRBD2. The V segment lost 3 bases and the J segment 0 bases; nucleotides outside the gene matches: 6. Germline V lookup: CDR1 SGHNT, CDR2 YENEEA. The CDR3 contains 16 residues. The DNA for the CDR3 is TGTGCCAGCAGCTTTATAGCGGGTCATAGCACAGATACGCAGTATTTT. Amino acid sequence: CASSFIAGHSTDTQYF.

The chain has TRBV25-1 and TRBJ2-3; possibly TRBD1 for D (6 bases). The germline V gene has CDR1 MGHDK and CDR2 SYGVNS. There are 15 residues in the CDR3. Between the trimmed V and J ends, which lost 1 base and 2 bases, there was a span of 10 bases. CDR3 sequence reads: CASSESPGVTDTQYF. As DNA, the CDR3 is TGTGCCAGCAGTGAATCCCCAGGGGTCACAGATACGCAGTATTTT. Drawing the rest from reference TRBV25-1 and TRBJ2-3, the complete variable domain is EADIYQTPRYLVIGTGKKITLECSQTMGHDKMYWYQQDPGMELHLIHYSYGVNSTEKGDLSSESTVSRIRTEHFPLTLESARPSHTSQYLCASSESPGVTDTQYFGPGTRLTVL.

The chain is built from TRBV18 and TRBJ1-4, with 8 bases aligning to TRBD1. The junction had 6 bases not matched to a gene; V was cut back by 3 bases and J by 3 bases. Germline CDR1 is KGHSH and CDR2 is LQKENI. The CDR3 runs to 16 residues. In DNA, the CDR3 is TGTGCCAGCTCACCGTACAGGACAGGGTCTAATGAAAAACTGTTTTTT. This translates into CASSPYRTGSNEKLFF.

This chain joins TRBV11-2 and TRBJ1-6; D not certain. Trimming pared 2 bases from V and 7 bases from J, leaving 12 bases between. The CDR3 runs 15 residues. CDR1 SGHAT and CDR2 FQNNGV come from the germline V gene. CDR3 nucleotide sequence: TGTGCCAGCAGCTTATCGGCAGGTGGCAATTCACCCCTCCACTTT. Translating it yields CASSLSAGGNSPLHF.

This clone has just one count. V and J are TRBV30 and TRBJ1-4; D may be TRBD1 (6 bases). The germline V gene encodes CDR1 GTSNPN and CDR2 SVGIG (reference sequence). The V gene lost 0 bases and the J gene lost 7 bases, with 9 bases spanning the gap. CDR3 length: 13 residues. CDR3 in DNA: TGTGCCTGGAGTGTGGTAGGGGGTGAAAAACTGTTTTTT. Encoded protein: CAWSVVGGEKLFF.

V is TRBV13 and J is TRBJ2-5; tentative D call: TRBD2 (7 bases). The J call may be wrong; the DNA end is better matched by TRBJ2-7. The CDR3 is made up of 17 amino acids. Germline V gives CDR1 PRHDT, CDR2 FYEKMQ (reference sequence). The CDR3 sequence is CASSLGDGGGHSYEQYF. The CDR3 nucleotides are TGTGCCAGCAGCTTAGGGGACGGCGGGGGCCACTCCTACGAGCAGTACTTC.

This clone has only one observation. The V gene is TRBV27, the J gene TRBJ1-5; 9 bases are a match to TRBD1. With V trimmed by 5 bases and J by 4 bases, 6 bases remained unmatched. This CDR3 is built from 15 residues. The germline V gene encodes CDR1 MNHEY and CDR2 SMNVEV (reference sequence). This chain's CDR3 is CASSVQGAGNQPQHF. The CDR3 coding sequence is TGTGCCAGCAGTGTACAGGGGGCGGGGAATCAGCCCCAGCATTTT.

J is TRBJ2-7 and V is TRBV10-3; 10 nucleotides line up with TRBD2. Germline assignment: CDR1 ENHRY and CDR2 SYGVKD. V was clipped by 0 bases and J by 4 bases; unmatched bases: 6. The CDR3 totals 16 residues. This CDR3 is CAISESGLAGVYEQYF. CDR3 nucleotides: TGTGCCATCAGTGAGTCGGGGCTAGCGGGGGTATACGAGCAGTACTTC.

The chain is built from TRBV6-5 and TRBJ1-6; TRBD1 matches 8 bases. The length of the CDR3 is 13 residues. Germline lookup yields CDR1 MNHEY and CDR2 SVGAGI. V trimming: 10 bases; J trimming: 10 bases; junction bases outside the gene matches: 9. CDR3 sequence: CAIRETGGSPLHF. DNA of the CDR3: TGTGCCATCAGGGAAACAGGGGGGTCACCCCTCCACTTT.